This T cell receptor (beta chain) stems from a study of shared clonotypes between healthy human individuals. Overall study: Three men and a couple of women, aged 18 to 49, were donors. Overall study results and limits: Although depth was large, rarefaction showed that sequencing of the sorted subsets was incomplete. When naive CD4 clonotypes were compared across a handful of donors, approximately 5% were shared.

The table came from immunoSEQ multiplex PCR; TCRdb's copy has only in-frame clones and leaves some out. Of about 1.5 million clones listed, 95% to 99% are singletons. Into CD45RA+ naive and CD45RA-negative memory subsets, the CD4+ cells were split. Germline V lookup: CDR1 LNHDA, CDR2 SQIVND (reference sequence). This CDR3 is 14 amino acids long. The junction had 4 bases not matched to a gene; V was cut back by 5 bases and J by 4 bases. About this clone itself: Its antigen is undetermined. The identical CDR3 is also encoded by other nucleotide sequences in the sample.

The rearrangement links TRBV19 to TRBJ2-5; 10 positions agree with TRBD1. This TCR derives from a man between 25 and 39 years old in good health. Material for sequencing was naive CD4+ T cells sorted from blood. Described subset: CD45RA+ positively selected. CDR3 nucleotide sequence: TGTGCCAGTAGTCGGGACAGGGGAAGAGAGACCCAGTACTTC. This translates into CASSRDRGRETQYF.